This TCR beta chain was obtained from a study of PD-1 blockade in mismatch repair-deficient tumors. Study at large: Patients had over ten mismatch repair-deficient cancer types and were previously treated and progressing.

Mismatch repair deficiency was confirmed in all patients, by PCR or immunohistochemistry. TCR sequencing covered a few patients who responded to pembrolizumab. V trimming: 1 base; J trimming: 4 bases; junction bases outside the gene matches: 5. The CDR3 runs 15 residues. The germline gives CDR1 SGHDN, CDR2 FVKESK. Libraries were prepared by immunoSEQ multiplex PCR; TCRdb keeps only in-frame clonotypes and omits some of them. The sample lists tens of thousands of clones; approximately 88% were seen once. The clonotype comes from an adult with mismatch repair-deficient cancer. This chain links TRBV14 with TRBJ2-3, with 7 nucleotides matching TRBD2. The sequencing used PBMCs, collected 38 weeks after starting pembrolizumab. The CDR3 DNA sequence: TGTGCCAGCAGCCAAGGGGGAGGGAGCCCAGATACGCAGTATTTT. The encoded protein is CASSQGGGSPDTQYF.